The clone carrying this T cell receptor beta chain was found many times. This record belongs to a study of T-cell reconstitution after alpha-beta-depleted transplantation in children. The length of the CDR3 is 16 residues. Germline CDR1 reads LNHDA; CDR2 reads SQIVND (reference sequence). Between the trimmed V and J ends, which lost 6 bases and 0 bases, there was a span of 15 bases. The TCRbeta library was prepared with unique molecular identifiers. Each CDR3 protein gets one entry after TCRdb re-called the PCR reads with MiXCR. The sample yields about 580,000 distinct CDR3 sequences, about 23% seen once.

This sequence joins TRBV19 and TRBJ2-1, with D tentatively TRBD1 or TRBD2 (5 bases each). The TCR comes from a boy less than two years old who had a stem cell transplant for acute myeloid leukemia, so the T cells may come from the graft donor. Sequences were derived from PBMCs, mostly from graft donor cells, sampled 360 days after TCRalphabeta/CD19-depleted stem cell transplant. The CDR3 DNA follows: TGTGCCAGTAGCTTGGCCAAGGGGAGCTCCTACAATGAGCAGTTCTTC. This encodes CASSLAKGSSYNEQFF. The whole variable domain, remainder taken from reference TRBV19 and TRBJ2-1, is DGGITQSPKYLFRKEGQNVTLSCEQNLNHDAMYWYRQDPGQGLRLIYYSQIVNDFQKGDIAEGYSVSREKKESFPLTVTSAQKNPTAFYLCASSLAKGSSYNEQFFGPGTRLTVL.